This T cell receptor (beta chain) was sequenced for a study of T cell repertoires in cytomegalovirus infection (dated by TCRdb to about 2019). Notes on the research overall: Recently identified HLA-C-restricted CMV epitopes, whose presentation resists viral immunomodulation, were targeted by peptide stimulations together with well-studied HLA-B-restricted epitopes. Because public TCR beta signatures pointed to carriage of CMV infection together with the matching HLA type, the HLA type of each donor mattered for the analysis.

The germline V gene (reference sequence) yields SGHNT for CDR1 and YYREEE for CDR2. The CDR3, from cysteine to phenylalanine, totals 14 residues. Solely the CDR3 DNA is kept, with 42 bases framed from the first base. V and J are truncated by 2 bases and 4 bases respectively, leaving an intervening sequence of 12 bases. With respect to this clonotype: The specificity of this receptor is unknown. Per-nucleotide qualities are absent, and no much larger clonotype sits a single base away.

The sequencer listed for this sample is Illumina HiSeq 1500. TCRdb took the public reads, trimmed them with fastp at Q25, ran MiXCR for clone calling and kept in-frame beta chains. Each entry merges the rows of one CDR3 protein and shows their most common DNA and genes. In all, the sample holds about 890,000 distinct CDR3 sequences, and approximately 33% of those were seen once. The ten largest clones represent roughly 13% of the sample. General study outcomes and caveats: Carriers of CMV infection plus the relevant HLA type were discriminated by the cumulative frequency of public TCR beta family members in the study cohort and in an independent roughly 370-donor cohort. The ex vivo response was dominated by HLA-C-restricted CMV-specific TCR beta clonotypes, which also provided the single most frequent clonotype in two of eight donors.

Explained via the paper, the treatment or condition label denotes: in vitro stimulation with specific CMV peptide epitopes to enrich CMV-specific T cells. The chain was built from TRBV5-4 and TRBJ1-1; a tentative D call is TRBD1 (5 bases match). The sequence came from a human donor in good health (CMV status not recorded). Some clones in this sample may be carry-over from other donors' samples. The starting material was cultured CD8+ T cells from PBMCs, obtained from culture after CMV antigen stimulation. Here the CDR3 is given as CASSFLKGITEAFF. The bases read TGTGCCAGCAGCTTTTTGAAGGGGATCACTGAAGCTTTCTTT.